Below, 18 T cell receptor beta chains from the same sample are listed, as sequenced in a study of cytomegalovirus exposure and HLA in healthy donors (TCRdb year 2017). The library was built by means of the immunoSEQ multiplex PCR assay. A mixture of 60 forward primers for TCR Vbeta segments and 13 reverse primers for TCR Jbeta segments was used in the multiplex PCR. This is the immuneACCESS table as TCRdb keeps it, with only in-frame sequences that have V and J called. A part of the clones is gone; compared with another copy, unresolved V genes explain less than half, and the rest is unexplained. The sample includes 150,000 or so clones, with more than 75% observed a single time. Jointly, the top ten make up about 2% of the sample. The sample consisted of PBMCs. The receptors derive from a man aged 18-30 years in good health and CMV-seropositive.

This clone was observed a single time. V gene TRBV19 combines with J gene TRBJ1-1, with TRBD1 as a possible D gene (6 bases). V dropped 8 bases and J dropped 1 base, with 11 bases sitting between them. Per germline, CDR1 LNHDA and CDR2 SQIVND (reference sequence). The CDR3 contains 13 residues. The CDR3 reads CASVRDTNTEAFF. Written as DNA, the CDR3 is TGTGCCAGTGTCCGGGACACGAACACTGAAGCTTTCTTT.

The chain employs TRBV13 and TRBJ2-7; 8 bases line up with TRBD2. V dropped 6 bases and J dropped 1; count of bases not matched to a gene: 5. Per germline, CDR1 PRHDT and CDR2 FYEKMQ (reference sequence). The CDR3 covers 14 residues. CDR3 DNA: TGTGCCAGCAGTGCCGGGGGGGGTTCCTACGAGCAGTACTTC. Protein product: CASSAGGGSYEQYF.

The V and J genes are TRBV9 and TRBJ1-5; D gene unclear. The CDR3 loop spans 15 amino acids. V lost 4 bases, J lost 0 bases, and 11 bases lay in between. CDR1 is SGDLS, CDR2 YYNGEE, per germline. CDR3 coding DNA: TGTGCCAGCAGCCCCGGAGGCGGTAGCAATCAGCCCCAGCATTTT. Protein sequence: CASSPGGGSNQPQHF.

V and J are TRBV19 and TRBJ2-7; a weak D match, TRBD1 (6 bases). Germline assignment: CDR1 LNHDA and CDR2 SQIVND (reference sequence). V was trimmed by 10 bases and J by 3 bases, leaving 25 bases between them. This CDR3 region has 16 residues. The CDR3 bases are TGTGCCACTTCCTTTGGGCTCAGGGGACCCCTCTACGAGCAGTACTTC. Translation: CATSFGLRGPLYEQYF.

The chain recombines TRBV6-6 with TRBJ1-1; D might be TRBD1 (5 bases). Trimming shortened V by 4 bases and J by 3 bases, and 9 bases separated the two germline ends. The CDR3 covers 13 residues. Germline values: CDR1 MNHNY, CDR2 SVGAGI (reference sequence). In DNA form, the CDR3 reads TGTGCCAGCAGTTTAGGGGCGTACACTGAAGCTTTCTTT. It encodes CASSLGAYTEAFF.

The chain joins TRBV12-2 to TRBJ1-6; no check of the table's D call, TRBD1, against the DNA was made. TRBV12-2 counts as a pseudogene. The CDR3 sequence is 18 residues long. The CDR3 protein is CASRLTPPGQGTFSPLHF. The CDR3 region has the DNA TGTGCAAGTCGCTTGACCCCTCCGGGACAGGGGACGTTTTCACCCCTCCACTTT.

The CDR3 loop reads CASNDLPDRGFLGYTF. The CDR3 DNA sequence: TGCGCCAGCAACGACCTCCCGGACAGGGGATTTCTGGGCTACACCTTC. J is TRBJ1-2 and V is TRBV23-1, with 9 positions matching TRBD1. TRBV23-1 is reported as an ORF; its role is uncertain. With 7 bases clipped from V and 8 bases from J, the junction kept 17 bases outside the gene matches. This CDR3 region has 16 residues.

This chain connects TRBV5-4 to TRBJ2-7; 8 nucleotides line up with TRBD1. The CDR3 totals 14 residues. The V and J ends lost 3 bases and 5 bases, in that order; junction bases with no gene match: 7. Germline V CDR1 and CDR2: SGHNT, YYREEE (reference sequence). The CDR3, as DNA: TGTGCCAGCAGCTCCCGGACAGGGTTTCACGAGCAGTACTTC. This encodes CASSSRTGFHEQYF.

The chain links TRBV5-4 to TRBJ2-5, with TRBD1 matching 7 bases. V lost 3 bases to trimming and J lost 1 base; unmatched junction nucleotides: 3. The CDR3 loop spans 14 amino acids. The germline CDR1 and CDR2 sequences are SGHNT and YYREEE (reference sequence). CDR3: CASSWGTVQETQYF. The DNA of the CDR3 is TGTGCCAGCAGCTGGGGGACAGTCCAAGAGACCCAGTACTTC.

This chain uses TRBV7-7 with TRBJ1-2; D is undetermined. CDR1 SSHAT and CDR2 FNYEAQ come from the germline V gene (reference sequence). The CDR3 length is 12 residues. The CDR3 sequence: CATSRMDYGYTF. The CDR3 region has the DNA TGTGCTACTTCGCGGATGGACTATGGCTACACCTTC.

The CDR3 DNA sequence: TGTGCCATCACCCGCCAGGAAGACTATGGCTACACCTTC. Protein: CAITRQEDYGYTF. This chain links TRBV10-3 with TRBJ1-2; D ambiguous. The length of the CDR3 is 13 residues. Germline CDR1 is ENHRY and CDR2 is SYGVKD. Trimming removed 7 bases at V and 3 bases at J, with 12 bases between.

This sequence joins TRBV7-3 and TRBJ2-3; D is uncertain. The CDR3 has 12 residues. The germline CDR1 and CDR2 sequences are SGHTA and FQGTGA. Trimming took off 5 bases at V and 8 bases at J, with 11 bases between the two ends. As DNA, the CDR3 is TGTGCCAGCAGCCTAGAGCTGGGTACGCAGTATTTT. Its translation: CASSLELGTQYF.

The gene calls are TRBV4-1 and TRBJ1-6; TRBD1 matches at 11 bases. This CDR3 has 19 residues. In germline, CDR1 is MGHRA, CDR2 YSYEKL. The V and J ends lost 3 bases and 0 bases, in that order; junction bases with no gene match: 7. The CDR3 is CASSQEDRGRGSYNSPLHF. The CDR3 DNA reads TGCGCCAGCAGCCAGGAGGACAGGGGGCGAGGCTCCTATAATTCACCCCTCCACTTT.

This sequence joins TRBV6-5 and TRBJ2-3, with D perhaps TRBD2 (6 bases). The CDR3 loop spans 16 amino acids. Germline V gene data show CDR1 as MNHEY and CDR2 as SVGAGI. Trimming shortened V by 0 bases and J by 3 bases, and 13 bases separated the two germline ends. CDR3 sequence: CASSYSFWGGTDTQYF. Written as DNA, the CDR3 is TGTGCCAGCAGTTACTCGTTCTGGGGAGGAACAGATACGCAGTATTTT.

The chain couples TRBV13 to TRBJ1-2, with 7 bases aligning to TRBD1. V was clipped by 6 bases and J by 3 bases; unmatched bases: 4. The germline gives CDR1 PRHDT, CDR2 FYEKMQ (reference sequence). CDR3 length: 13 amino acids. CDR3 nucleotide sequence: TGTGCCAGCAGTCCACAGGGGTACTATGGCTACACCTTC. This translates into CASSPQGYYGYTF.

In the case of this clone: This CDR3 is also generated by other DNA sequences in the sample. The chain recombines TRBV19 with TRBJ2-2; D ambiguous. Germline V gives CDR1 LNHDA, CDR2 SQIVND (reference sequence). The CDR3 runs to 13 residues. V was cut by 1 base and J by 5 bases, with 5 bases left in between. The CDR3 nucleotides read TGTGCCAGTAGTATAGGAGGAACCGGGGAGCTGTTTTTT. This encodes CASSIGGTGELFF.

The V and J genes are TRBV7-9 and TRBJ1-2, with a possible D match to TRBD1 (5 bases). The germline V and J ends were trimmed by 5 bases and 2 bases, with 12 bases remaining between them. The CDR3 runs 14 residues. CDR1 and CDR2 (germline): SEHNR, FQNEAQ (reference sequence). CDR3 sequence reads: CASSPGGKNYGYTF. For the CDR3, the DNA is TGTGCCAGCAGCCCCGGGGGAAAGAACTATGGCTACACCTTC.

This chain joins TRBV11-3 and TRBJ2-2; 7 bases align to TRBD1. V lost 5 bases to trimming and J lost 6 bases; unmatched junction nucleotides: 9. This CDR3 is 15 amino acids long. Germline loops: CDR1 SGHNT, CDR2 YENEEA. CDR3 coding DNA: TGTGCCAGCAGCCCACAGGGGTTTGTGGCCGGGGAGCTGTTTTTT. This translates into CASSPQGFVAGELFF.